Following are 18 T cell receptor beta chains from one sample sequenced in a study of T cells after yellow fever vaccination (dated by TCRdb to about 2019). The library was prepared using 5' RACE. The sequencer was an Illumina NovaSeq 6000. The public reads were reanalyzed by TCRdb: fastp trimming at Q25, MiXCR alignment, in-frame beta chains only. Entries that share a CDR3 protein sequence are merged under the most common genes and DNA. In all, the sample holds some 340,000 distinct CDR3 sequences, and around 11% of those were seen once. The ten largest clones capture 3% to 4% of the sample. What the treatment or condition label conveys for this sample: live attenuated yellow fever vaccine strain. The material sequenced was CD4+ T cells sorted from PBMCs, taken 45 days after the yellow fever booster vaccination. The receptors were gathered from a man aged 18 to 35 who received the YFV17D yellow fever vaccine.

This clonotype occurred a few times. This chain connects TRBV7-9 to TRBJ1-1, with D unclear. Germline lookup yields CDR1 SEHNR and CDR2 FQNEAQ (reference sequence). V lost 5 bases, J lost 6 bases, and 13 bases lay in between. CDR3 size: 13 residues. CDR3 coding DNA: TGTGCCAGCAGCATACGGAGGATGGCTGAAGCTTTCTTT. This encodes CASSIRRMAEAFF.

This chain joins TRBV4-3 and TRBJ2-2, with D uncertain. Trimming took off 1 base at V and 3 bases at J, with 9 bases between the two ends. Germline V CDR1 and CDR2: LGHNA, YSLEER. The CDR3 runs 15 residues. The CDR3 sequence is CASSQAVLDTGELFF. The DNA for the CDR3 is TGCGCCAGCAGCCAAGCCGTGTTAGACACCGGGGAGCTGTTTTTT.

This clonotype has just a few counts. The gene calls are TRBV20-1 and TRBJ2-7; 10 bases map to TRBD2. The CDR3 has 15 amino acids. Per the germline V gene, CDR1 is DFQATT and CDR2 is SNEGSKA (reference sequence). With 2 bases clipped from V and 5 bases from J, the junction kept 9 bases outside the gene matches. The CDR3: CSARTASGGVDEQYF. In nucleotides, the CDR3 is TGCAGTGCTAGAACGGCTAGCGGGGGTGTCGACGAGCAGTACTTC.

This clonotype came up once. The chain links TRBV5-5 to TRBJ1-2, with a possible D match to TRBD1 (5 bases). V was pared by 0 bases and J by 8 bases, with 35 bases between. Per the germline V gene, CDR1 is SGHKS and CDR2 is YYEKEE (reference sequence). The CDR3 loop spans 21 amino acids. Here the CDR3 reads CASSLADPGFASRGEADGYTF. The CDR3 DNA reads as TGTGCCAGCAGCTTGGCAGATCCGGGGTTCGCTTCCCGGGGGGAGGCTGACGGCTACACCTTC.

This clonotype has only a few counts. The rearrangement joins TRBV3-1 to TRBJ2-5; TRBD2 is a possible D gene (7 bases). V lost 4 bases, J lost 2 bases, and 17 bases lay in between. The CDR3 is 16 residues long. CDR1 is LGHDT, CDR2 YNNKEL, per germline (reference sequence). CDR3: CASSPEVGGRQETQYF. CDR3 bases: TGTGCCAGCAGCCCTGAAGTGGGGGGGCGACAAGAGACCCAGTACTTC.

The V call is TRBV10-3, the J call TRBJ2-7; tentative D call: TRBD2 (6 bases). The V gene lost 10 bases and the J gene lost 4 bases, with 17 bases spanning the gap. This CDR3 has 13 residues. Germline values: CDR1 ENHRY, CDR2 SYGVKD. For the CDR3, the DNA is TGTGCCAACGCGCGGGGCTTGGGTTACGAGCAGTACTTC. Translation: CANARGLGYEQYF.

This clonotype was counted a few times. This chain connects TRBV9 to TRBJ2-1; TRBD2 is a possible D gene (5 bases). This CDR3 is 15 amino acids long. V lost 4 bases, J lost 7 bases, and 18 bases lay in between. Germline V lookup: CDR1 SGDLS, CDR2 YYNGEE. CDR3 coding DNA: TGTGCCAGCAGCCCGAGACTACCACAGAAGAATGAGCAGTTCTTC. The encoded protein is CASSPRLPQKNEQFF.

This clonotype occurred a few times. V gene TRBV25-1 combines with J gene TRBJ2-1; 8 nucleotides line up with TRBD1. V dropped 1 base and J dropped 7; count of bases not matched to a gene: 9. This CDR3 region has 16 residues. Germline V lookup: CDR1 MGHDK, CDR2 SYGVNS. As DNA, the CDR3 is TGTGCCAGCAGTGAATCGGGGCAGGGGGCGGGTAATGAGCAGTTCTTC. Its translation: CASSESGQGAGNEQFF.

The chain couples TRBV6-2 or TRBV6-3 to TRBJ2-4; 16 nucleotides line up with TRBD2. Germline CDR1 and CDR2: MNHEY and SVGEGT. V lost 5 bases, J lost 2 bases, and 9 bases stayed unmatched. The CDR3 length is 19 residues. CDR3 DNA: TGTGCCAGCAGTAAGCCGGGACTAGCGGGGGGGCCATCCAAAAACATTCAGTACTTC. It encodes CASSKPGLAGGPSKNIQYF.

V usage is TRBV10-1 and J usage is TRBJ2-1; 12 bases match TRBD2. V shed 5 bases and J 5 bases; nucleotides not matched to a gene: 25. In germline, CDR1 is WNHNN, CDR2 SYGVQD (reference sequence). The CDR3 is 22 residues long. The CDR3 nucleotides read TGCGCCAGCAGTCCTCCAAGACTAGCGGGGGCCCTAACCCCCCCTTTTAACAATGAGCAGTTCTTC. It specifies CASSPPRLAGALTPPFNNEQFF.

The V call is TRBV7-9, the J call TRBJ2-3; unclear D gene. The germline V gene encodes CDR1 SEHNR and CDR2 FQNEAQ (reference sequence). V was pared by 1 base and J by 7 bases, with 15 bases between. The CDR3 is made up of 15 amino acids. For the CDR3, the DNA is TGTGCCAGCAGCTTAGAAAGGTTAGAGGCGCATACGCAGTATTTT. Translated: CASSLERLEAHTQYF.

V and J are TRBV6-6 and TRBJ2-1; D is perhaps TRBD1 (6 bases). The CDR3 runs to 14 residues. Germline V gives CDR1 MNHNY, CDR2 SVGAGI (reference sequence). Trimming removed 7 bases from V and 5 bases from J, with 15 bases in between. The CDR3 spells CASTKRDTDNEQFF. In nucleotides, the CDR3 is TGTGCCAGCACTAAAAGGGACACCGACAATGAGCAGTTCTTC.

The V call is TRBV25-1, the J call TRBJ2-1; a possible D gene is TRBD1 (5 bases). The CDR3 totals 15 residues. Trimming took off 1 base at V and 2 bases at J, with 9 bases between the two ends. Germline CDR1 MGHDK, CDR2 SYGVNS. The CDR3 spells CASSESIQAYNEQFF. CDR3 DNA sequence: TGTGCCAGCAGTGAATCTATACAGGCCTACAATGAGCAGTTCTTC.

The CDR3 nucleotides read TGCAGTGCTACAACAGGACCCGATGAGCAGTTCTTC. Its protein is CSATTGPDEQFF. The rearrangement uses TRBV20-1 and TRBJ2-1, with D possibly TRBD1 on 5 matching bases. This CDR3 has 12 amino acids. Deletions cut 4 bases from V and 8 bases from J, with 12 bases between. Germline V gene lookup returns CDR1 DFQATT and CDR2 SNEGSKA (reference sequence).

This clonotype was counted between two and nine times. The CDR3, as DNA: TGTGCCAGCAGCTCAGAAGATTCACCCCTCCACTTT. Amino acid sequence: CASSSEDSPLHF. The chain is built from TRBV7-9 and TRBJ1-6; D call uncertain. The CDR3 runs to 12 residues. V lost 4 bases and J lost 8, with 6 bases in between. In germline, CDR1 is SEHNR, CDR2 FQNEAQ (reference sequence).

The CDR3 DNA reads TGTGCCAGCAGCCAAGACGGGGGGCTTTCACCCCTCCACTTT. This encodes CASSQDGGLSPLHF. This chain links TRBV3-1 with TRBJ1-6, with a tentative D call TRBD1 (6 bases). CDR1 and CDR2 (germline): LGHDT, YNNKEL (reference sequence). V was pared by 0 bases and J by 9 bases, with 9 bases between. CDR3 size: 14 residues.

This clonotype showed up just a few times. The gene calls are TRBV5-1 and TRBJ2-5; 10 bases are a match to TRBD2. Germline loops: CDR1 SGHRS, CDR2 YFSETQ. This CDR3 comprises 16 residues. Germline trimming cut 0 bases from V and 3 bases from J; bases unmatched to any gene: 5. The CDR3 region is CASSLARLAGEETQYF. In DNA, the CDR3 is TGCGCCAGCAGCTTGGCGAGGCTAGCGGGGGAAGAGACCCAGTACTTC.

The rearrangement uses TRBV7-8 and TRBJ1-2; maybe TRBD1 (5 bases). Between the trimmed V and J ends, which lost 5 bases and 8 bases, there was a span of 18 bases. The CDR3 runs to 14 residues. Germline V CDR1 and CDR2: SGHVS, FQNEAQ. The CDR3 DNA reads as TGTGCCAGCAGCGCCGACAGAGGGAGAGGAGGCTACACCTTC. It yields the protein CASSADRGRGGYTF.